This T cell receptor (beta chain) was identified during a study of blood T cell repertoires in COVID-19. About the research overall: Sites across the United States, Italy and Spain contributed samples from acute and convalescent COVID-19. The analysed material was cDNA or gDNA that came from T cells, B-cell-depleted T cells, or PBMCs.

Authors' analysis steps: Amplification with reference gene primers provided the estimates of nucleated cell counts. Profiling relied on immunoSEQ multiplex PCR, and the TCRdb table lists in-frame clones only, not all of them. The V and J calls and clone size are taken from that table; D and trimming were inferred from the DNA. Of approximately 230,000 clones listed, about 85% are singletons. The junction had 4 bases not matched to a gene; V was cut back by 3 bases and J by 10 bases. In germline, CDR1 is SQVTM, CDR2 ANQGSEA. The CDR3 is 11 residues long. The sample holds a few counts of this clone. V usage is TRBV29-1 and J usage is TRBJ1-1; TRBD1 matches 8 bases. The sample taken for sequencing was peripheral blood. This receptor was identified in a man younger than 35 with active or convalescent COVID-19. CDR3 in DNA: TGCAGCGTTGAGTCTGGGACAGGAGCTTTCTTT. As protein: CSVESGTGAFF.